This T cell receptor beta chain was recorded in a study of early stage breast cancer tumors. The wider study: Invasive lobular carcinomas made up about 30% of the 12 ER+/PR+/HER2- tumors.

Study observations and caveats: Tumor and normal breast were distinguished via blood comparison in 14 of 16 patients.

Between the trimmed V and J ends, which lost 4 bases and 11 bases, there was a span of 21 bases. The germline gives CDR1 SGHTS, CDR2 YDEGEE. The CDR3 spans 14 residues. With respect to this clone: Its antigen is currently unknown.

Assay used: immunoSEQ multiplex PCR; TCRdb lists only in-frame clones, some missing. The sample lists around 25,000 clones, over 60% occurring once. About 17-50 mg of tumor tissue was diced per sample. This clonotype was obtained from a person in their 60s with breast cancer. This chain joins TRBV5-8 and TRBJ1-1, with a possible D match to TRBD1 (5 bases). The sequenced material came from breast tumor tissue. Written as DNA, the CDR3 is TGTGCCAGCAGCGAGTGGGGCAATCAAGGAGCTGCTTTCTTT. Its protein is CASSEWGNQGAAFF.